Listed below are T cell receptor beta chains from one sample, sequenced in a study of blood T cell repertoires in COVID-19. Data came from immunoSEQ multiplex PCR; TCRdb stores just in-frame clones and leaves some out. This table holds about 42,000 clones, about 88% found once. Sequencing was carried out using peripheral blood. These receptors originate from a woman in her 70s in a cohort sampled during active COVID-19. CDR3s include the opening cysteine and the closing phenylalanine or tryptophan. The order of the fields is V gene, J gene, CDR3 protein.

>TRBV18|TRBJ2-6
CASSRLSGANVLTF
>TRBV12-3/TRBV12-4|TRBJ2-2
CASSPGLALELFF
>TRBV9|TRBJ2-1
CASSVVANYNEQFF
>TRBV3-1/TRBV3-2|TRBJ2-7
CASTGGTYEQYF
>TRBV28|TRBJ2-1
CASRLALAGGGEQFF
>TRBV19|TRBJ2-1
CASSISLAGVNEQFF
>TRBV3-1/TRBV3-2|TRBJ2-3
CASSPYGGYF
>TRBV6-4|TRBJ2-7
CASSPRGTSGRRF
>TRBV2|TRBJ2-7
CASKSDSYEQYF
>TRBV19|TRBJ1-2
CASSITRLYGYTF
>TRBV7-2|TRBJ1-2
CASSLGREIYGYTF
>TRBV7-7|TRBJ2-2
CASTPGTGANGELFF
>TRBV6-4|TRBJ2-3
CASSENSGSPTDTQYF
>TRBV2|TRBJ2-6
CASSLSVGANVLTF
>TRBV10-3|TRBJ1-2
CAISGQGAVNGYTF
>TRBV20-1|TRBJ2-1
CSAANYNEQFF
>TRBV7-8|TRBJ1-2
CASSSQGSYGYTF
>TRBV5-8|TRBJ2-7
CASSLLGLAGGISYEQYF
>TRBV6-5|TRBJ1-2
CASSYSGARMNYGYTF
>TRBV20-1|TRBJ1-2
CSAPVRYGYTF
>TRBV9|TRBJ1-6
CASSPQTANSPLHF
>TRBV5-1|TRBJ2-3
CASSLGVIGTDTQYF
>TRBV19|TRBJ2-6
CASSVLAGVHSGANVLTF
>TRBV28|TRBJ2-2
CASSSPGTILTGELFF
>TRBV27|TRBJ1-3
CASSSIFIRVKQNTIYF
>TRBV11-2|TRBJ2-1
CASSLEGESYNEQFF
>TRBV10-3|TRBJ2-5
CAISAPGQEETQYF
>TRBV10-3|TRBJ1-2
CAISDEGDGGYTF
>TRBV19|TRBJ2-3
CASRLGQGRDTQYF
>TRBV19|TRBJ1-4
CASNYGDSGIEKLFF
>TRBV9|TRBJ1-4
CASSVGGGTANEKLFF
>TRBV28|TRBJ1-4
CASRTRGGSNEKLFF
>TRBV12-5|TRBJ2-1
CASGLSGAHEQFF
>TRBV6-5|TRBJ1-4
CASSYSQLNEKLFF
>TRBV3-1/TRBV3-2|TRBJ2-5
CASSQDRAYEETQYF
>TRBV20-1|TRBJ1-2
CSATGGYGYTF
>TRBV10-3|TRBJ2-2
CAISEVGAGAGELFF
>TRBV2|TRBJ2-2
CASTPGSTGELFF
>TRBV28|TRBJ2-1
CASSGRLAGVSDEQFF
>TRBV28|TRBJ2-7
CASSPTNLEGASFYEQYF
>TRBV5-4|TRBJ2-6
CASSVDNSGANVLTF
>TRBV6-1|TRBJ1-4
CASSELHSGVVLFF
>TRBV5-1|TRBJ2-7
CASGISPGAYEQYF
>TRBV18|TRBJ2-7
CASSPNARAGASQQYF
>TRBV5-1|TRBJ2-1
CASRESGDYNEQFF
>TRBV3-1/TRBV3-2|TRBJ2-7
CASSQDVTDPESSYEQYF
>TRBV6-1|TRBJ1-2
CASSGPDRALFYGYTF
>TRBV9|TRBJ1-5
CASSATGSDQPQHF
>TRBV7-3|TRBJ2-2
CASSLLAGGANTGELFF
>TRBV3-1/TRBV3-2|TRBJ2-3
CASSSKTSGSTDTQYF
>TRBV6-5|TRBJ2-5
CASRQPPLQTQYF
>TRBV28|TRBJ2-2
CASSPGLAGGFGELFF
>TRBV18|TRBJ1-1
CASSPQKLVNTEAFF
>TRBV6-6|TRBJ1-1
CASTTGTWKAFF
>TRBV14|TRBJ2-1
CASSQDLGRQQFF